The 14 T cell receptor beta chains in this list originate from one sample, sequenced in a study of T cell changes during pregnancy in multiple sclerosis. Measured with immunoSEQ multiplex PCR; TCRdb has only the in-frame clones, and not every one. The data contain roughly 87,000 clones, roughly nine tenths of them singletons. The material was PBMCs, obtained in the first trimester of pregnancy. Receptors were obtained from a female donor in good health, serving as a control in a pregnancy study. Some clones in this sample may be carry-over from other donors' samples.

Here the CDR3 reads CASSQDPEDRVYNEQFF. CDR3 sequence (DNA): TGCGCCAGCAGCCAAGATCCCGAGGACAGGGTCTACAATGAGCAGTTCTTC. The chain uses TRBV4-3 and TRBJ2-1; 8 nucleotides agree with TRBD1. The CDR3 extends over 17 amino acids. The V gene end was trimmed by 0 bases and the J gene end by 3 bases; junction bases not matched to a gene: 7. From germline, CDR1 is LGHNA and CDR2 YSLEER.

The chain links TRBV10-2 to TRBJ1-6, with 8 bases fitting TRBD1. The V segment lost 2 bases and the J segment 9 bases; nucleotides outside the gene matches: 3. The CDR3 is made up of 14 amino acids. Germline assignment: CDR1 WSHSY and CDR2 SAAADI. The CDR3 coding sequence is TGCGCCAGCAGTGAGACCAGGGGGCTTTCACCCCTCCACTTT. Its translation: CASSETRGLSPLHF.

The chain combines TRBV15 with TRBJ1-5, with D possibly TRBD1 on 6 matching bases. The length of the CDR3 is 15 residues. The germline CDR1 and CDR2 sequences are LNHNV and YYDKDF (reference sequence). Trimming pared 1 base from V and 3 bases from J, leaving 10 bases between. Here the CDR3 DNA reads TGTGCCACCAGCAGAGGCAGGGACATCAATCAGCCCCAGCATTTT. Translation gives CATSRGRDINQPQHF.

A single count supports this clone. The same CDR3 can be traced to other DNA sequences in this sample. The J gene is TRBJ2-5, the V gene TRBV18; D gene ambiguous. V gave up 2 bases and J gave up 1 base, with 5 bases separating them. In germline, CDR1 is KGHSH, CDR2 LQKENI. The CDR3 loop spans 13 amino acids. The CDR3, as DNA: TGTGCCAGCTCACCAGCGATCCAAGAGACCCAGTACTTC. Amino acid sequence: CASSPAIQETQYF.

The gene calls are TRBV9 and TRBJ2-7; D may be TRBD2 (6 bases). Trimming removed 3 bases from V and 2 bases from J, with 18 bases in between. This CDR3 spans 16 amino acids. In germline, CDR1 is SGDLS, CDR2 YYNGEE. DNA for the CDR3: TGTGCCAGCAGCGGGGGCGGGGCCCAAGGAACCTACGAGCAGTACTTC. Its translation: CASSGGGAQGTYEQYF.

This sequence joins TRBV6-6 and TRBJ2-7, with TRBD1 as a possible D gene (5 bases). This CDR3 is 14 amino acids long. The germline CDR1 and CDR2 sequences are MNHNY and SVGAGI (reference sequence). V was trimmed by 10 bases and J by 3 bases, leaving 19 bases between them. CDR3 coding DNA: TGTGCCACCGCCCCCACAGGAAGCTTCTACGAGCAGTACTTC. It codes for CATAPTGSFYEQYF.

This clone occurred a few times. The rearrangement links TRBV4-3 to TRBJ1-1; 7 positions match TRBD1. The J segment lost 7 bases and the V segment lost 0 bases, leaving 11 bases of the junction unmatched. Germline CDR1 reads LGHNA; CDR2 reads YSLEER. The CDR3 loop spans 16 amino acids. The CDR3 bases are TGCGCCAGCAGCCAAGAGGGGAGGCAGGGGGAGGATGAAGCTTTCTTT. Protein product: CASSQEGRQGEDEAFF.

The chain uses TRBV27 and TRBJ2-2; 13 nucleotides match TRBD2. Germline assignment: CDR1 MNHEY and CDR2 SMNVEV (reference sequence). This CDR3 is 18 amino acids long. V was pared by 5 bases and J by 6 bases, with 12 bases of the junction left unmatched. In DNA form, the CDR3 reads TGTGCCAGCAGTCCTTACCCGGGACTAGCGGGACGGCCCGGGGAGCTGTTTTTT. This translates into CASSPYPGLAGRPGELFF.

V gene TRBV5-1 combines with J gene TRBJ2-3; D might be TRBD2 (7 bases). There are 16 residues in the CDR3. CDR1 and CDR2 (germline): SGHRS, YFSETQ. V was trimmed by 6 bases and J by 0 bases, leaving 17 bases between them. The DNA for the CDR3 is TGCGCCAGCACGCTAGGGGGGGCAGGGAGCACAGATACGCAGTATTTT. This encodes CASTLGGAGSTDTQYF.

The V gene is TRBV28, the J gene TRBJ1-2, with D possibly matching TRBD1 (5 bases). The CDR3 loop spans 14 amino acids. CDR1 is MDHEN and CDR2 is SYDVKM in the germline V gene. The V end was cut by 6 bases, the J end by 3 bases, with 14 bases between. The CDR3 region is CASRGIQGYYGYTF. In DNA, the CDR3 is TGTGCCAGCAGGGGGATTCAGGGCTACTATGGCTACACCTTC.

The chain uses TRBV18 and TRBJ2-5; D gene uncertain. Trimming pared 3 bases from V and 0 bases from J, leaving 5 bases between. The germline V gene has CDR1 KGHSH and CDR2 LQKENI. The CDR3 sequence is 13 residues long. CDR3 in amino acids: CASSPLYQETQYF. DNA of the CDR3: TGTGCCAGCTCACCCCTGTACCAAGAGACCCAGTACTTC.

This chain links TRBV15 with TRBJ2-7; D may be TRBD1 (5 bases). The CDR3 has 13 residues. V was trimmed by 1 base and J by 5 bases, leaving 9 bases between them. Per germline, CDR1 LNHNV and CDR2 YYDKDF (reference sequence). This chain's CDR3 is CATSRVGRDEQYF. The CDR3 region has the DNA TGTGCCACCAGCAGAGTAGGCAGGGACGAGCAGTACTTC.

This clone was detected once. The rearrangement joins TRBV6-6 to TRBJ2-1, with 10 bases that match TRBD2. The length of the CDR3 is 15 residues. From germline, CDR1 is MNHNY and CDR2 SVGAGI (reference sequence). V lost 6 bases to trimming and J lost 7 bases; unmatched junction nucleotides: 9. CDR3 sequence: CASRTPSGSLNEQFF. DNA for the CDR3: TGTGCCAGCAGAACCCCTAGCGGGAGTTTGAATGAGCAGTTCTTC.

The rearrangement joins TRBV14 to TRBJ2-2; possible D gene TRBD1, 5 bases. Germline V gives CDR1 SGHDN, CDR2 FVKESK. This CDR3 is 17 amino acids long. Trimming pared 2 bases from V and 2 bases from J, leaving 15 bases between. The CDR3 nucleotides are TGTGCCAGCAGCCAATGGGGCAGACGCTCAAACACCGGGGAGCTGTTTTTT. This gives the protein CASSQWGRRSNTGELFF.